The 3 T cell receptor beta chains below come from one sample, sequenced in a study of cytomegalovirus exposure and HLA in healthy donors. TCRdb's table, derived via immunoSEQ multiplex PCR, lists solely in-frame clones and lacks some. The table includes fewer than 400,000 clones, just over 85% detected once. The sample consisted of PBMCs. Receptor source: a young woman in good health and CMV-seronegative.

CDR3 sequence: CASRAPGTGDYEQYF. The CDR3 DNA sequence: TGTGCCAGCAGGGCCCCCGGGACAGGGGACTACGAGCAGTACTTC. V usage is TRBV7-3 and J usage is TRBJ2-7; 10 bases are shared with TRBD1. V trimming: 6 bases; J trimming: 3 bases; junction bases outside the gene matches: 8. Germline CDR1 SGHTA, CDR2 FQGTGA. The CDR3 has 15 amino acids.

This clone was found a few times. The genes are TRBV5-1 and TRBJ2-7; D possibly matches TRBD1 or TRBD2 (12 bases each). The CDR3 loop spans 20 amino acids. The V end lost 0 bases, the J end lost 5 bases, and 30 bases lay between the germline ends. CDR1 SGHRS and CDR2 YFSETQ come from the germline V gene. Here the CDR3 DNA reads TGCGCCAGCAGCTTGGCTTGGGACAGGGGGCTAGCGGGAGGGCCCCACGAGCAGTACTTC. Amino acids: CASSLAWDRGLAGGPHEQYF.

The chain is built from TRBV5-1 and TRBJ2-4; D perhaps matches TRBD1 (6 bases). Trimming removed 0 bases at V and 4 bases at J, with 11 bases between. The germline V gene has CDR1 SGHRS and CDR2 YFSETQ. The CDR3 consists of 15 residues. The CDR3 is CASSLVGTGKNIQYF. The CDR3 DNA sequence: TGCGCCAGCAGCTTGGTAGGAACAGGGAAAAACATTCAGTACTTC.